This is a list of T cell receptor beta chains from one sample in a study of neurological immune-mediated disorders. TCRdb processed the 5' RACE reads anew with MiXCR; each CDR3 protein has one entry. The sample lists 14,000 or so distinct CDR3 sequences; over 10% were seen once. The sample was CD8+ T cells from blood. The receptors here all came from a female donor with HTLV-1-associated myelopathy (HAM/TSP). CDR3s include the opening cysteine and the closing phenylalanine or tryptophan. D genes are given only for firm matches. Size is omitted from some rows. Given values are once, few, many or a class for expanded clones.

abundance,d_gene,len,j_gene,v_gene,CDR3nt,CDR3aa
many,-,18,TRBJ2-2,TRBV6-1,TGTGCCAGCAGTGAAGACGGCGCAGGACAGCTCTACGCCGGGGAGCTGTTTTTT,CASSEDGAGQLYAGELFF
many,TRBD1,15,TRBJ1-6,TRBV5-1,TGCGCCAGCAGCTTGCACCAGGGGGTTAATTCACCCCTCCACTTT,CASSLHQGVNSPLHF
-,TRBD2,12,TRBJ2-2,TRBV6-1,TGTGCCTTAGGACTAGCGGGAGAGGAGCTGTTTTTT,CALGLAGEELFF
many,-,12,TRBJ1-6,TRBV27,TGTGCCATGTTTGGGTGGGATTCACCCCTCCACTTT,CAMFGWDSPLHF
many,-,15,TRBJ2-3,TRBV27,TGTGCCAGCAGCCCCCTAGCGCGTAGCACAGATACGCAGTATTTT,CASSPLARSTDTQYF
many,TRBD2,14,TRBJ2-5,TRBV6-5,TGTGCCAGCGGCGTGGGAGGGTCCCAAGAGACCCAGTACTTC,CASGVGGSQETQYF
many,-,12,TRBJ1-1,TRBV20-1,TGCAGTGCCCTCCGGGGGGACACTGAAGCTTTCTTT,CSALRGDTEAFF
many,-,16,TRBJ2-1,TRBV5-1,TGCGCCAGCAGCTTGGGCTACCGGGCCCGGGACAATGAGCAGTTCTTC,CASSLGYRARDNEQFF
few,TRBD2,18,TRBJ2-1,TRBV7-8,TGTGCCAGCAGCTTAGCGCCCACGGGACTACTCGATTACAATGAGCAGTTCTTC,CASSLAPTGLLDYNEQFF
many,-,14,TRBJ2-7,TRBV29-1,TGCAGCGTTTTATTAGGGGGGGCTGGGAACGAGCAGTACTTC,CSVLLGGAGNEQYF
many,-,12,TRBJ1-2,TRBV4-1,TGCGCCAGCCCATCGGTTGGGATTCGCTACACCTTC,CASPSVGIRYTF
many,-,13,TRBJ1-2,TRBV27,TGTGCCAGCAGGGACCCTACTCTCTATGGCTACACCTTC,CASRDPTLYGYTF
-,TRBD2,14,TRBJ2-3,TRBV5-6,TGTGCCAGCCCCCGGGGGGGACCCACAGATACGCAGTATTTT,CASPRGGPTDTQYF
many,-,14,TRBJ1-6,TRBV27,TGTGCCAGCAGTTTTGGGACGGTTAATTCACCCCTCCACTTT,CASSFGTVNSPLHF
-,TRBD2,11,TRBJ2-3,TRBV11-2,TGTGCCAGCAGCTCCGGGGGGGCGCAGTATTTT,CASSSGGAQYF
many,-,16,TRBJ1-4,TRBV11-2,TGTGCCAGCAGCTTAGGAGTCCGAGCAACTAATGAAAAACTGTTTTTT,CASSLGVRATNEKLFF
many,TRBD2,17,TRBJ2-5,TRBV7-9,TGTGCCAGCAGCGCACCTCTAAGGACTAGCGGACAAGAGACCCAGTACTTC,CASSAPLRTSGQETQYF
many,TRBD1,14,TRBJ1-1,TRBV29-1,TGCAGCGTTGAAGGGACAGGGGGCCTCACTGAAGCTTTCTTT,CSVEGTGGLTEAFF
many,-,17,TRBJ2-3,TRBV27,TGTGCCAGCAGTTTTAGTTGGAGAGGAGCGGCCACAGATACGCAGTATTTT,CASSFSWRGAATDTQYF
-,-,15,TRBJ2-2,TRBV5-1,TGCGCCAGCAGCTTGGAGGACACCCGGGACGGGGAGCTGTTTTTT,CASSLEDTRDGELFF
many,TRBD1,14,TRBJ2-4,TRBV7-9,TGTGCCAGCAGCTTGGGTGGGACAGGGAGCATTCAGTACTTC,CASSLGGTGSIQYF
many,TRBD2,14,TRBJ2-7,TRBV7-2,TGTGCCAGCAGCCTCGGGGGGGGCTTCTACGAGCAGTACTTC,CASSLGGGFYEQYF
few,-,14,TRBJ2-7,TRBV30,TGTGCCTGGACCCCCGGAACAGATCCCTACGAGCAGTACTTC,CAWTPGTDPYEQYF
many,TRBD1,15,TRBJ2-3,TRBV7-3,TGTGCCAGCAGCCTCGACAGGGGGCGCGCAGATACGCAGTATTTT,CASSLDRGRADTQYF
many,-,16,TRBJ2-7,TRBV7-9,TGTGCCAGCAGCTTAGCGCCGGCAGGAGACACCTACGAGCAGTACTTC,CASSLAPAGDTYEQYF
many,-,14,TRBJ1-2,TRBV4-3,TGCGCCAGCAGCCAAGATCAGGAGAACTATGGCTACACCTTC,CASSQDQENYGYTF
medium-sized,-,10,TRBJ2-5,TRBV20-1,TGCAGTGCTATCCGGACGGGCCAGTACTTC,CSAIRTGQYF
many,TRBD2,17,TRBJ2-1,TRBV7-9,TGTGCCAGCAGCCCCCGGGTAGCGGGAGCCTGGGACAATGAGCAGTTCTTC,CASSPRVAGAWDNEQFF
-,-,15,TRBJ2-1,TRBV4-3,TGCGCCAGCAGCCAGGGAACCGGCGGGTACAATGAGCAGTTCTTC,CASSQGTGGYNEQFF
many,TRBD2,16,TRBJ2-3,TRBV7-8,TGTGCCAGCAGCTTAGCCATAGCGGGAGGGACAGATACGCAGTATTTT,CASSLAIAGGTDTQYF
many,TRBD1,15,TRBJ2-1,TRBV7-6,TGTGCCAGCAGCTTCCCCGGACAGGGTCTTAATGAGCAGTTCTTC,CASSFPGQGLNEQFF
many,TRBD2,17,TRBJ2-7,TRBV20-1,TGCAGTGCTAGAGTTGTTAGCGGGGGGGCAATACCTTACGAGCAGTACTTC,CSARVVSGGAIPYEQYF
medium-sized,-,15,TRBJ1-5,TRBV6-5,TGTGCCAGCAGTTTAAGACAGGATAGCAATCAGCCCCAGCATTTT,CASSLRQDSNQPQHF
many,-,13,TRBJ2-1,TRBV29-1,TGCAGCGTTGAGGCTTCCGTATACAATGAGCAGTTCTTC,CSVEASVYNEQFF
many,-,14,TRBJ1-2,TRBV12-5,TGTGCTAGTGGTTCCCCTTCGGCGTATAACGGCTACACCTTC,CASGSPSAYNGYTF
many,-,14,TRBJ2-6,TRBV21-1,TGTGCCAGCACCCCGTGCGTAGGGGCCAACGTCCTGACTTTC,CASTPCVGANVLTF
many,-,14,TRBJ1-1,TRBV9,TGTGCCAGCAGCCCCAGGGGAATGAACACTGAAGCTTTCTTT,CASSPRGMNTEAFF
large,TRBD1,14,TRBJ1-2,TRBV15,TGTGCCACCAGCCAGGACAGGTCTACCTATGGCTACACCTTC,CATSQDRSTYGYTF
many,TRBD2,15,TRBJ2-1,TRBV29-1,TGCAGCGTTGAAGCGGCTAGCGGGAGTGAGTATGAGCAGTTCTTC,CSVEAASGSEYEQFF
many,TRBD2,15,TRBJ2-7,TRBV4-2,TGTGCCAGCACAGCAGGGACTAGCGGAGCCTACGAGCAGTACTTC,CASTAGTSGAYEQYF
-,TRBD2,15,TRBJ2-7,TRBV5-1,TGCGCCAGCAGCTTGGTCAGCGGGGGCTCCTACGAGCAGTACTTC,CASSLVSGGSYEQYF
many,TRBD2,12,TRBJ2-1,TRBV19,TGTGGGACTAGCGGGCTGGACAATGAGCAGTTCTTC,CGTSGLDNEQFF
many,-,14,TRBJ2-7,TRBV7-2,TGTGCCAGCACCTTAACCGTCGGGTCCTACGAGCAGTACTTC,CASTLTVGSYEQYF
many,-,17,TRBJ2-7,TRBV21-1,TGTGCCAGCAGCAAAGTGTGGACTAGCTCTCGCTCCTACGAGCAGTACTTC,CASSKVWTSSRSYEQYF
many,TRBD2,14,TRBJ2-7,TRBV27,TGTGCCAGCAGTTTCGGGGGGGCTTCCTACGAGCAGTACTTC,CASSFGGASYEQYF
many,-,13,TRBJ2-7,TRBV29-1,TGCAGCGTTGTGGCGGCAGGGTCCTACGAGCAGTACTTC,CSVVAAGSYEQYF
many,TRBD2,18,TRBJ2-1,TRBV4-2,TGTGCCAGCAGCCAAGAAACCGGGGGGGAGGGCTCCTACAATGAGCAGTTCTTC,CASSQETGGEGSYNEQFF
many,-,12,TRBJ2-7,TRBV6-6,TGTGCCAGCAGTCCGGGTCGTGACGAGCAGTACTTC,CASSPGRDEQYF
many,-,15,TRBJ2-1,TRBV9,TGTGCCAGCAGCGGTTGGGAAGGGGGAGGCAATGAGCAGTTCTTC,CASSGWEGGGNEQFF
many,-,15,TRBJ1-1,TRBV12-3/TRBV12-4,TGTGCCAGCAGTTTTCGCGGGACCATGAACACTGAAGCTTTCTTT,CASSFRGTMNTEAFF
many,TRBD1,14,TRBJ1-2,TRBV5-6,TGTGCCAGCAGCTTGGGGCAGGGGGCGAGAGGCTACACCTTC,CASSLGQGARGYTF
many,TRBD1,18,TRBJ2-6,TRBV28,TGTGCCAGCAGTAATTTATGGACAGGGGTTGATGGGGCCAACGTCCTGACTTTC,CASSNLWTGVDGANVLTF
many,TRBD1,15,TRBJ2-2,TRBV5-1,TGCGCCAGCAGCCGGGACAGGGACCCGGCCGGGGAGCTGTTTTTT,CASSRDRDPAGELFF
many,-,13,TRBJ2-7,TRBV27,TGTGCCAGCAGTTTTTCGGCTAACTACGAGCAGTACTTC,CASSFSANYEQYF
many,-,14,TRBJ2-3,TRBV27,TGTGCCAGCAGTCCATGGGGCTTCTCAGATACGCAGTATTTT,CASSPWGFSDTQYF
many,-,17,TRBJ1-4,TRBV6-4,TGTGCCAGCCGCAAAGTCCCGCCCGGGACCAAGAATGAAAAACTGTTTTTT,CASRKVPPGTKNEKLFF
many,-,15,TRBJ1-4,TRBV6-5,TGTGCCAGCAGTTACGAGGGGTCCGGGGGCGAAAAACTGTTTTTT,CASSYEGSGGEKLFF
many,TRBD1,17,TRBJ1-2,TRBV3-1,TGTGCCAGCAGCCTAAGCATGGGAGACAGGGGGGACTATGGCTACACCTTC,CASSLSMGDRGDYGYTF
many,-,16,TRBJ1-1,TRBV21-1,TGTGCCAGCAGCAAAAGAGGCAGGGGGTCCACCACTGAAGCTTTCTTT,CASSKRGRGSTTEAFF